The clone carrying this TCR beta chain has ten or more counts. The target antigen is unknown. This specimen belongs to a study of cytomegalovirus exposure and HLA in healthy donors. V gave up 6 bases and J gave up 0 bases; unmatched junction bases: 2. Germline V lookup: CDR1 SEHNR, CDR2 FQNEAQ (reference sequence). There are 14 residues in the CDR3. The PCR contained 60 Vbeta and 13 Jbeta primers. Some clones are missing from TCRdb's copy, which holds only in-frame ones; the method was immunoSEQ multiplex PCR. The table has over 200,000 clones, 60% to 80% seen once. General study results and limits: Specificity for CMV antigens was confirmed in vitro for a few of the CMV-associated chains.

The clonotype comes from a male donor in good health and CMV-seronegative. The V call is TRBV7-9, the J call TRBJ1-5, with TRBD1 identical over 7 bases. The specimen was PBMCs. Here the CDR3 reads CASSRDSSNQPQHF. The CDR3, as DNA: TGTGCCAGCAGTCGGGACAGTAGCAATCAGCCCCAGCATTTT.